This T cell receptor beta chain came from a study of cytomegalovirus exposure and HLA in healthy donors. Points from the study as a whole: Sequencing likely generated an artifact that appeared as a cluster of highly shared sequence variants.

PCR employed 60 Vbeta and 13 Jbeta primers. Some clones are missing from TCRdb's copy, which holds only in-frame ones; the method was immunoSEQ multiplex PCR. The sample has 130,000 to 150,000 clones, 84% seen once. It was healthy bone marrow donors who served as donors. This CDR3 spans 18 amino acids. Trimming stripped 5 bases from V and 1 base from J, with 24 bases between. CDR1 is SEHNR and CDR2 is FQNEAQ in the germline V gene (reference sequence). The sample holds a few counts of this clone. Its antigen is undetermined. The sequenced material came from PBMCs. The receptor was isolated from a boy aged 2-15 years in good health and CMV-seronegative. This sequence joins TRBV7-9 and TRBJ2-7, with a possible D match to TRBD1 (6 bases). The CDR3 sequence: CASSLGPTGTPVSYEQYF. In DNA, the CDR3 is TGTGCCAGCAGCCTAGGACCCACCGGGACACCTGTTTCCTACGAGCAGTACTTC.